This TCR beta chain was sequenced in a study of T cell repertoires in cytomegalovirus infection. Study as a whole: Public TCR beta signature analysis indicated the presence of both CMV infection and matching HLA type. Points from the study as a whole: Clonotypes of TCR beta that were HLA-C-restricted and CMV-specific dominated the ex vivo response. Pooled public TCR beta family frequency picked out CMV carriers with the relevant HLA.

TCRdb re-analysed the reads in MiXCR, keeping a single row per CDR3 protein. This table has 200,000 to 250,000 distinct CDR3 sequences, roughly 22% appearing once. Regarding this clonotype: The antigen remains undetermined.

CDR3 length equals 13 residues. Germline V gene data show CDR1 as SGHDN and CDR2 as FVKESK. Trimming pared 0 bases from V and 6 bases from J, leaving 9 bases between. The gene calls are TRBV14 and TRBJ2-7, with unresolved D. This TCR came from a human donor in good health (CMV status not recorded). Some clones in this sample may be carry-over from other donors' samples. Sequencing was carried out using CD8+ T cells from PBMCs. The CDR3, as DNA: TGTGCCAGCAGCCAAGAGTCTAAATCCGAGCAGTACTTC. Translated: CASSQESKSEQYF. Looking up the rest from reference TRBV14 and TRBJ2-7 gives the full variable domain: EAGVTQFPSHSVIEKGQTVTLRCDPISGHDNLYWYRRVMGKEIKFLLHFVKESKQDESGMPNNRFLAERTGGTYSTLKVQPAELEDSGVYFCASSQESKSEQYFGPGTRLTVT.